This TCR beta chain was obtained from a study of T cell responses to AZD1222 COVID-19 vaccine. Study-wide results and limits: Just a handful of AZD1222 recipients were seropositive at baseline. With two AZD1222 doses given, Spike-specific TCR breadth and depth both rose.

With 0 bases clipped from V and 5 bases from J, the junction kept 4 bases outside the gene matches. Germline CDR1 reads SGHDT; CDR2 reads YYEEEE. The CDR3 covers 15 residues. Details on this clone: Its antigen remains unknown.

Produced via immunoSEQ multiplex PCR; TCRdb's table is partial and in-frame only. Seen here are about 110,000 clones, 80% to 95% observed once, and the top ten hold approximately 2.7%. This specimen was peripheral blood, taken 28 days after the second AZD1222 dose. This receptor was obtained from an adult who received the AZD1222 COVID-19 vaccine. The chain recombines TRBV5-6 with TRBJ2-5; 10 nucleotides agree with TRBD1. In nucleotides, the CDR3 is TGTGCCAGCAGCTTGGGGACAGGGGGGTCCGAGACCCAGTACTTC. It specifies CASSLGTGGSETQYF.